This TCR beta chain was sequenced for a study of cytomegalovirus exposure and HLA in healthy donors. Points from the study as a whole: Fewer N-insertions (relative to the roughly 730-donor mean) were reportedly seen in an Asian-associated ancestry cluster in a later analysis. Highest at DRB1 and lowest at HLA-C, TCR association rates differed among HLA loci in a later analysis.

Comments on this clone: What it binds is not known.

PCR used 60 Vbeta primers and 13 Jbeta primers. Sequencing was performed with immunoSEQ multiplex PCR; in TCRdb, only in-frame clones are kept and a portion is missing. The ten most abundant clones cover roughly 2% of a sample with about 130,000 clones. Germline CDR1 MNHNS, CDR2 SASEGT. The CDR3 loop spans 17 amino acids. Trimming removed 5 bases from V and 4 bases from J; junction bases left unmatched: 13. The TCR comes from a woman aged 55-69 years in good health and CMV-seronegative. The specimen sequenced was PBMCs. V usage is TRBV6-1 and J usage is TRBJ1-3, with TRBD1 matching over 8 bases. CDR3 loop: CASSQVIQGAGGNTIYF. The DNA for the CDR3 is TGTGCCAGCAGTCAAGTTATCCAGGGGGCAGGGGGAAACACCATATATTTT.